This is a list of T cell receptor beta chains from one sample in a study of T-cell memory formation after mild COVID-19. TCRdb recomputed calls from the 5' RACE reads with MiXCR, one row per CDR3 protein. The sample lists 400,000 or so distinct CDR3 sequences; around 18% were seen once. The specimen was PBMCs or a T cell subset sorted from them (not recorded which). These receptors were taken from an adult woman who had mild COVID-19 (a few samples of this study predate the infection). Cell type and time point are not known. CDR3s include the opening cysteine and the closing phenylalanine or tryptophan. D genes are given only for firm matches. Only part of the rows carry a size: once, few, many, or a class if the clone is expanded.

D gene	V gene	CDR3 length	clone size	J gene	CDR3 DNA	CDR3 protein
TRBD1	TRBV20-1	15	NA	TRBJ2-1	TGCAGTGCTAGCCGAGGACAGGGGACATACAATGAGCAGTTCTTC	CSASRGQGTYNEQFF
TRBD2	TRBV9	16	few	TRBJ2-1	TGTGCCAGCAGCGTCGGTCCGCTAGCGGGTATGTATGAGCAGTTCTTC	CASSVGPLAGMYEQFF
TRBD2	TRBV5-4	16	NA	TRBJ2-7	TGTGCCAGCAGGCGACCTAGCGGGAAGTGCTCCTACGAGCAGTACTTC	CASRRPSGKCSYEQYF
TRBD1	TRBV12-3/TRBV12-4	12	NA	TRBJ2-7	TGTGCCAGCAGTTGGGACAGTCGCGAGCAGTACTTC	CASSWDSREQYF
TRBD1	TRBV4-1	14	NA	TRBJ1-3	TGCGCCAGCAGCCAATACAGGGGACTAAACACCATATATTTT	CASSQYRGLNTIYF
NA	TRBV7-3	14	many	TRBJ2-1	TGTGCCAGCAGTCCCGGGTCAGGCTACAATGAGCAGTTCTTC	CASSPGSGYNEQFF
TRBD2	TRBV5-4	16	NA	TRBJ2-3	TGTGCCAGCAGTATCGGACTAGCGGGGGGCACAGATACGCAGTATTTT	CASSIGLAGGTDTQYF
NA	TRBV5-1	15	few	TRBJ2-7	TGCGCCAGCAGCTACGGTTGGGAGGCCAGATACGAGCAGTACTTC	CASSYGWEARYEQYF
TRBD1	TRBV12-3/TRBV12-4	14	NA	TRBJ1-2	TGTGCCAGCATGCGACAGGGAGGCAGCTATGGCTACACCTTC	CASMRQGGSYGYTF
NA	TRBV6-6	15	NA	TRBJ2-3	TGTGCCAGCAGTTATATAGGGACCGGAGAAGATACGCAGTATTTT	CASSYIGTGEDTQYF
TRBD1	TRBV20-1	14	NA	TRBJ2-1	TGCAGTGTCCAGAAGGGACAGGGGGATAATGAGCAGTTCTTC	CSVQKGQGDNEQFF
NA	TRBV23-1	14	NA	TRBJ2-5	TGCGCCAGCAGTCGAGTAGAGAGTAGAGAGACCCAGTACTTC	CASSRVESRETQYF
TRBD1	TRBV5-6	15	few	TRBJ1-4	TGTGCCAGCAGCTTGTACGGGACAGGGGACGAAAAACTGTTTTTT	CASSLYGTGDEKLFF
TRBD2	TRBV7-8	16	NA	TRBJ2-7	TGTGCCAGCAGCTCCCCCCGACGGGGGGGAACCTACGAGCAGTACTTC	CASSSPRRGGTYEQYF
TRBD1	TRBV6-5	14	few	TRBJ2-1	TGTGCCACCTACCGGGGACAGGGCTACAATGAGCAGTTCTTC	CATYRGQGYNEQFF
TRBD2	TRBV6-2/TRBV6-3	14	few	TRBJ2-7	TGTGCCAGCAGACCCGGACTAGCTTCCTACGAGCAGTACTTC	CASRPGLASYEQYF
TRBD1	TRBV19	16	NA	TRBJ2-7	TGTGCCAGTAGTATCAAACAGGGGGCTACGGCACGCGAGCAGTACTTC	CASSIKQGATAREQYF
NA	TRBV18	17	NA	TRBJ2-1	TGTGCCAGCTCACCGAGACTAGTAGGACCTTCCTACAATGAGCAGTTCTTC	CASSPRLVGPSYNEQFF
NA	TRBV12-3/TRBV12-4	13	few	TRBJ2-2	TGTGCCAGCAGTATCCAGGGTGCCGGGGAGCTGTTTTTT	CASSIQGAGELFF
NA	TRBV5-6	17	few	TRBJ1-6	TGTGCCAGCAGCTTGGACGGGCTAACCAACCATAATTCACCCCTCCACTTT	CASSLDGLTNHNSPLHF
NA	TRBV3-1	11	few	TRBJ1-1	TGTGCCAGCAGAAGACATACTGAAGCTTTCTTT	CASRRHTEAFF
TRBD1	TRBV6-6	14	many	TRBJ1-3	TGTGCCAGCAGTTACTCCGGACAGGGCAACACCATATATTTT	CASSYSGQGNTIYF
NA	TRBV28	12	NA	TRBJ1-2	TGTGCCAGCAGTTTATCTCCCTATGGCTACACCTTC	CASSLSPYGYTF
TRBD2	TRBV7-9	15	NA	TRBJ2-2	TGTGCCAGCAGAATAGCGGGGGCCTCCACCGGGGAGCTGTTTTTT	CASRIAGASTGELFF
NA	TRBV7-9	16	NA	TRBJ1-1	TGTGCCAGCAGCTTAGTAGGGGTAGTGGCGAACACTGAAGCTTTCTTT	CASSLVGVVANTEAFF
TRBD1	TRBV7-9	17	NA	TRBJ1-3	TGTGCCAGCAGCCAGCGACAGGGACAAAGCTCTGGAAACACCATATATTTT	CASSQRQGQSSGNTIYF
TRBD2	TRBV3-1	15	many	TRBJ2-7	TGTGCCAGCAGCCAAGCCCCCGGGAGGTCCTACGAGCAGTACTTC	CASSQAPGRSYEQYF
TRBD1	TRBV27	13	NA	TRBJ1-2	TGTGCCAGCAGTTTGGGACAGGGGCTAGGCTACACCTTC	CASSLGQGLGYTF
NA	TRBV7-2	18	few	TRBJ1-1	TGTGCCAGCAGCCAGTTTACCCCTCCAAGGGTATCAAACACTGAAGCTTTCTTT	CASSQFTPPRVSNTEAFF
NA	TRBV28	13	many	TRBJ2-1	TGTGCCAGCAGTTTGAACAACTGGAATGAGCAGTTCTTC	CASSLNNWNEQFF
NA	TRBV19	14	NA	TRBJ1-5	TGTGCCAGTAGTCCTCGGACGAGGGATCAGCCCCAGCATTTT	CASSPRTRDQPQHF
TRBD1	TRBV4-1	12	few	TRBJ2-1	TGCGCCAGCAGCCTCCCGGACAGGGGGAAGTTCTTC	CASSLPDRGKFF